These 25 T cell receptor beta chains share one sample of origin, sequenced in a study of blood T cell repertoires in COVID-19. Repertoires were generated with immunoSEQ multiplex PCR, while TCRdb's copy carries only in-frame clones and drops some. The data contain some 390,000 clones, around 87% of them seen just once; the ten biggest clones take up 2% to 2.5%. Sequencing was performed on peripheral blood. The source of these receptors is a woman aged 55-75 years with COVID-19, enrolled during active disease.

The chain couples TRBV6-5 to TRBJ1-2; D is perhaps TRBD1 (5 bases). CDR3 length equals 13 residues. The V end lost 4 bases, the J end lost 7 bases, and 13 bases lay between the germline ends. The germline V gene has CDR1 MNHEY and CDR2 SVGAGI. CDR3 protein: CASSSIREGGYTF. Here the CDR3 DNA reads TGTGCCAGCAGTTCGATCAGGGAAGGTGGCTACACCTTC.

The V call is TRBV6-6, the J call TRBJ1-4; D possibly corresponds to TRBD1 (6 bases). The CDR3 length is 14 residues. Trimming took off 2 bases at V and 8 bases at J, with 12 bases between the two ends. The V gene's germline CDR1 is MNHNY and CDR2 SVGAGI (reference sequence). CDR3 protein: CASSYEWQGEKLFF. The CDR3 DNA reads TGTGCCAGCAGTTACGAATGGCAGGGGGAAAAACTGTTTTTT.

In this sample, this clone turned up a few times. The chain carries TRBV30 and TRBJ1-5, with D maybe TRBD1 (6 bases). There are 13 residues in the CDR3. The V gene's germline CDR1 is GTSNPN and CDR2 SVGIG (reference sequence). Trimming shortened V by 2 bases and J by 5 bases, and 10 bases separated the two germline ends. This CDR3 reads CAWSQGPHQPQHF. CDR3 DNA sequence: TGTGCCTGGAGTCAGGGGCCCCATCAGCCCCAGCATTTT. The variable domain in full, with the rest retrieved from reference TRBV30 and TRBJ1-5, is SQTIHQWPATLVQPVGSPLSLECTVEGTSNPNLYWYRQAAGRGLQLLFYSVGIGQISSEVPQNLSASRPQDRQFILSSKKLLLSDSGFYLCAWSQGPHQPQHFGDGTRLSIL.

V usage is TRBV5-1 and J usage is TRBJ2-2; D remains unclear. The CDR3 has 13 amino acids. V was clipped by 0 bases and J by 7 bases, with 7 bases between them. Per germline, CDR1 SGHRS and CDR2 YFSETQ. In nucleotides, the CDR3 is TGCGCCAGCAGCTTGGGAGTTGACGGGGAGCTGTTTTTT. It yields the protein CASSLGVDGELFF.

This clone was observed once. V usage is TRBV6-5 and J usage is TRBJ1-2; TRBD1 might be the D (5 bases). Trimming took off 2 bases at V and 4 bases at J, with 8 bases between the two ends. Per germline, CDR1 MNHEY and CDR2 SVGAGI. CDR3 size: 13 residues. CDR3 amino acids: CASSYMGGYGYTF. The CDR3 DNA follows: TGTGCCAGCAGTTACATGGGGGGCTATGGCTACACCTTC.

The chain couples TRBV2 to TRBJ1-4, with 10 bases fitting TRBD1. After removal of 6 bases from V and 2 bases from J, the junction contained 3 bases not matched to a gene. The CDR3 sequence is 15 residues long. Germline loops: CDR1 SNHLY, CDR2 FYNNEI. The CDR3 sequence is CASSRQGATNEKLFF. The CDR3 DNA is TGTGCCAGCAGCAGACAGGGGGCCACTAATGAAAAACTGTTTTTT.

The V call is TRBV7-3, the J call TRBJ2-7; D possibly corresponds to TRBD2 (6 bases). CDR1 is SGHTA and CDR2 is FQGTGA in the germline V gene. Between the trimmed V and J ends, which lost 4 bases and 0 bases, there was a span of 10 bases. CDR3 length equals 14 residues. The CDR3 protein is CASSYLGGSYEQYF. The CDR3 nucleotides are TGTGCCAGCAGCTACTTGGGGGGCTCCTACGAGCAGTACTTC.

This clone was picked up a small number of times. CDR3 sequence reads: CASKPAGGRNEQYF. CDR3 in DNA: TGTGCCAGCAAACCAGCGGGGGGGCGTAACGAGCAGTACTTC. The chain employs TRBV5-4 and TRBJ2-7, with 10 bases that match TRBD2. With 6 bases clipped from V and 5 bases from J, the junction kept 8 bases outside the gene matches. The germline CDR1 and CDR2 sequences are SGHNT and YYREEE (reference sequence). CDR3 size: 14 residues.

The V and J genes are TRBV9 and TRBJ1-1; D call uncertain. V was clipped by 0 bases and J by 1 base, with 10 bases between them. The germline gives CDR1 SGDLS, CDR2 YYNGEE. The CDR3 extends over 15 amino acids. The CDR3 loop is CASSVEGRGNTEAFF. In nucleotides, the CDR3 is TGTGCCAGCAGCGTAGAGGGTCGGGGGAACACTGAAGCTTTCTTT.

The rearrangement links TRBV7-2 to TRBJ2-1, with TRBD2 as a possible D gene (6 bases). CDR1 and CDR2 from the germline V gene are SGHTA and FQGNSA. V lost 1 base, J lost 9 bases, and 19 bases lay in between. The CDR3 length is 16 residues. This CDR3 reads CASSLDPAVRGGEQFF. The CDR3 DNA reads as TGTGCCAGCAGCTTAGATCCGGCGGTGCGGGGTGGTGAGCAGTTCTTC.

The chain links TRBV7-9 to TRBJ1-2; D is possibly TRBD1 (5 bases). CDR3 length: 16 amino acids. The V and J ends lost 5 bases and 0 bases respectively, with 16 bases between them. CDR1 and CDR2 (germline): SEHNR, FQNEAQ (reference sequence). The CDR3 is CASSRSRTQANYGYTF. The CDR3 bases are TGTGCCAGCAGCCGCTCGAGGACACAAGCTAACTATGGCTACACCTTC. Full variable domain (outside the CDR3, taken from reference TRBV7-9 and TRBJ1-2): DTGVSQNPRHKITKRGQNVTFRCDPISEHNRLYWYRQTLGQGPEFLTYFQNEAQLEKSRLLSDRFSAERPKGSFSTLEIQRTEQGDSAMYLCASSRSRTQANYGYTFGSGTRLTVV.

This chain uses TRBV7-8 with TRBJ1-6, with D tentatively TRBD1 (6 bases). Trimming stripped 5 bases from V and 6 bases from J, with 14 bases between. Germline CDR1 and CDR2: SGHVS and FQNEAQ. The CDR3 totals 15 residues. The CDR3 loop is CASSTRGQGNSPLHF. CDR3 DNA sequence: TGTGCCAGCAGCACCAGGGGCCAGGGTAATTCACCCCTCCACTTT.

This clone was seen once. Distinct nucleotide sequences in the sample also encode this CDR3. The V call is TRBV5-1, the J call TRBJ2-6; TRBD1 might be the D (6 bases). Germline lookup yields CDR1 SGHRS and CDR2 YFSETQ. Trimming stripped 4 bases from V and 1 base from J, with 9 bases between. The CDR3 consists of 15 residues. The CDR3 DNA is TGCGCCAGCAGCCTAGGGGGTTCTGGGGCCAACGTCCTGACTTTC. Its protein product is CASSLGGSGANVLTF.

The rearrangement joins TRBV7-3 to TRBJ2-1; 12 nucleotides line up with TRBD1. The CDR3 runs to 16 residues. With 1 base clipped from V and 9 bases from J, the junction kept 7 bases outside the gene matches. Germline assignment: CDR1 SGHTA and CDR2 FQGTGA. This CDR3 is CASSLKTGTGGSEQFF. In DNA form, the CDR3 reads TGTGCCAGCAGCTTAAAAACAGGGACAGGGGGCAGTGAGCAGTTCTTC. Together with reference TRBV7-3 and TRBJ2-1, the CDR3 gives the full variable domain: GAGVSQTPSNKVTEKGKYVELRCDPISGHTALYWYRQSLGQGPEFLIYFQGTGAADDSGLPNDRFFAVRPEGSVSTLKIQRTERGDSAVYLCASSLKTGTGGSEQFFGPGTRLTVL.

The rearrangement joins TRBV5-4 to TRBJ2-1; D is unclear. CDR1 and CDR2 from the germline V gene are SGHNT and YYREEE (reference sequence). This CDR3 comprises 12 residues. V gave up 3 bases and J gave up 6 bases, with 7 bases separating them. CDR3 protein: CASSYSSNEQFF. DNA of the CDR3: TGTGCCAGCAGCTATAGTAGCAATGAGCAGTTCTTC.

V is TRBV27 and J is TRBJ2-1; D not certain. Trimming pared 6 bases from V and 5 bases from J, leaving 17 bases between. The germline V gene encodes CDR1 MNHEY and CDR2 SMNVEV (reference sequence). This CDR3 region has 15 residues. CDR3 sequence (DNA): TGTGCCAGCAGACCCCTCCGAGGATGGGACAATGAGCAGTTCTTC. Amino acids: CASRPLRGWDNEQFF.

This clone was found once. The CDR3 nucleotides are TGTGCCAGCAGCGAAGTAGCCTACGAGCAGTACTTC. Translated, it gives CASSEVAYEQYF. The genes are TRBV9 and TRBJ2-7; D unresolved. Germline CDR1 SGDLS, CDR2 YYNGEE. This CDR3 comprises 12 residues. V lost 3 bases and J 2 bases, leaving 6 bases between the germline ends.

This chain joins TRBV19 and TRBJ2-5; weak D call: TRBD2 (6 bases). This CDR3 has 15 amino acids. The ends were cut back, 1 base at V and 3 bases at J, with 12 bases in the middle. Germline CDR1 and CDR2: LNHDA and SQIVND (reference sequence). The CDR3 spells CASSIAGPGEETQYF. CDR3 nucleotides: TGTGCCAGTAGTATAGCGGGGCCGGGAGAAGAGACCCAGTACTTC.

This chain joins TRBV6-5 and TRBJ2-2; 8 bases map to TRBD1. CDR1 and CDR2 from the germline V gene are MNHEY and SVGAGI. Trimming removed 1 base from V and 6 bases from J; junction bases left unmatched: 4. The length of the CDR3 is 15 residues. CDR3: CASSYLQGASGELFF. In DNA form, the CDR3 reads TGTGCCAGCAGTTACTTGCAGGGGGCGTCCGGGGAGCTGTTTTTT.

The chain joins TRBV5-1 to TRBJ1-4; the match to TRBD1 covers 8 bases. There are 16 residues in the CDR3. The ends lost 3 bases at V and 7 bases at J; junction bases unmatched: 11. Germline V gives CDR1 SGHRS, CDR2 YFSETQ. CDR3 DNA: TGCGCCAGCAGCTCCTCCGGGGCAGGGGGCGGTGAAAAACTGTTTTTT. This sequence encodes CASSSSGAGGGEKLFF.

The V and J genes are TRBV5-1 and TRBJ1-1; a possible D gene is TRBD1 (5 bases). V lost 4 bases, J lost 1 base, and 11 bases lay in between. There are 14 residues in the CDR3. Germline lookup yields CDR1 SGHRS and CDR2 YFSETQ. CDR3 in amino acids: CASSPPTGNTEAFF. CDR3 coding DNA: TGCGCCAGCAGCCCGCCCACAGGGAACACTGAAGCTTTCTTT.

J is TRBJ2-1 and V is TRBV5-1; 8 bases align to TRBD1. V was pared by 6 bases and J by 5 bases, with 10 bases of the junction left unmatched. Germline V gene data show CDR1 as SGHRS and CDR2 as YFSETQ. CDR3 size: 15 residues. This CDR3 is CASTRKTGDDNEQFF. CDR3 nucleotides: TGCGCCAGCACGAGAAAGACAGGGGACGACAATGAGCAGTTCTTC.

For the CDR3, the DNA is TGTGCCAGCAGTTTTTCTCGACTAGCGGGGGTAGATACGCAGTATTTT. Its translation is CASSFSRLAGVDTQYF. V and J are TRBV27 and TRBJ2-3, with 12 positions matching TRBD2. V gave up 3 bases and J gave up 5 bases; unmatched junction bases: 6. Germline V gives CDR1 MNHEY, CDR2 SMNVEV (reference sequence). This CDR3 has 16 amino acids.

V is TRBV6-5 and J is TRBJ2-3; weak D call: TRBD1 (6 bases). Germline V gives CDR1 MNHEY, CDR2 SVGAGI. V lost 4 bases, J lost 0 bases, and 14 bases lay in between. This CDR3 is 16 amino acids long. CDR3 region: CASSWLTGFSTDTQYF. CDR3 nucleotide sequence: TGTGCCAGCAGTTGGCTCACAGGGTTTAGCACAGATACGCAGTATTTT.

This clone was detected a few times. The chain is built from TRBV5-1 and TRBJ1-2; 8 nucleotides agree with TRBD1. The CDR3 length is 14 residues. J gave up 3 bases and V 2 bases, and 3 bases lay outside the gene matches. Per the germline V gene, CDR1 is SGHRS and CDR2 is YFSETQ. CDR3 sequence reads: CASSFPGQDYGYTF. The CDR3 coding sequence is TGCGCCAGCAGCTTTCCGGGACAGGACTATGGCTACACCTTC.